This is a list of T cell receptor beta chains from one sample in a study of blood T cell repertoires in COVID-19. The protocol was immunoSEQ multiplex PCR, while the TCRdb copy is restricted to in-frame clones and leaves out a portion. The table lists 300,000 or so clones, about 90% of them singletons. Sequenced sample: peripheral blood. The receptors originated from a woman between 40 and 50 years old who had recovered from COVID-19. Both conserved end residues are part of each CDR3. The order of the fields is clone size, CDR3 length, J gene, V gene, D gene, CDR3 protein, CDR3 DNA. The D gene is left open where the match is weak. Only some rows state a clone size, as once, few, many or a class for expanded clones.

clone size: .; CDR3 length: 13; J gene: TRBJ1-2; V gene: TRBV19; D gene: TRBD1; CDR3 protein: CASSMMDRDGYTF; CDR3 DNA: TGTGCCAGTAGTATGATGGACAGGGATGGCTACACCTTC
clone size: .; CDR3 length: 13; J gene: TRBJ2-5; V gene: TRBV5-1; D gene: .; CDR3 protein: CASSRQVRETQYF; CDR3 DNA: TGCGCCAGCAGCAGACAGGTGCGCGAGACCCAGTACTTC
clone size: .; CDR3 length: 16; J gene: TRBJ2-2; V gene: TRBV9; D gene: .; CDR3 protein: CASSVGAGTSPGELFF; CDR3 DNA: TGTGCCAGCAGCGTAGGGGCAGGAACGAGTCCCGGGGAGCTGTTTTTT
clone size: .; CDR3 length: 16; J gene: TRBJ2-1; V gene: TRBV9; D gene: TRBD2; CDR3 protein: CASSVAAGGINNEQFF; CDR3 DNA: TGTGCCAGCAGCGTCGCGGCGGGGGGGATCAACAATGAGCAGTTCTTC
clone size: once; CDR3 length: 15; J gene: TRBJ2-3; V gene: TRBV11-2; D gene: .; CDR3 protein: CASSQFWGGLDTQYF; CDR3 DNA: TGTGCCAGCAGCCAATTCTGGGGGGGCTTAGATACGCAGTATTTT
clone size: .; CDR3 length: 12; J gene: TRBJ1-2; V gene: TRBV6-2/TRBV6-3; D gene: .; CDR3 protein: CASSQFSGGYTF; CDR3 DNA: TGTGCCAGCAGCCAATTTTCCGGGGGCTACACCTTC
clone size: .; CDR3 length: 14; J gene: TRBJ2-7; V gene: TRBV14; D gene: TRBD1; CDR3 protein: CASSRRGLTGEQYF; CDR3 DNA: TGTGCCAGCAGCCGCAGGGGGCTGACAGGCGAGCAGTACTTC
clone size: .; CDR3 length: 15; J gene: TRBJ2-1; V gene: TRBV10-3; D gene: TRBD2; CDR3 protein: CAINGLAGENNEQFF; CDR3 DNA: TGTGCCATCAATGGACTAGCGGGGGAGAACAATGAGCAGTTCTTC
clone size: .; CDR3 length: 13; J gene: TRBJ2-3; V gene: TRBV29-1; D gene: .; CDR3 protein: CSVDRSSTDTQYF; CDR3 DNA: TGCAGCGTCGACAGGAGCAGCACAGATACGCAGTATTTT
clone size: .; CDR3 length: 17; J gene: TRBJ1-5; V gene: TRBV7-2; D gene: .; CDR3 protein: CASSITQGRPGDQPQHF; CDR3 DNA: TGTGCCAGCAGCATTACTCAGGGCCGTCCGGGTGATCAGCCCCAGCATTTT
clone size: .; CDR3 length: 18; J gene: TRBJ2-2; V gene: TRBV5-1; D gene: TRBD2; CDR3 protein: CASSLDTAGASGAGELFF; CDR3 DNA: TGCGCCAGCAGCTTGGATACAGCGGGGGCCTCCGGGGCGGGGGAGCTGTTTTTT
clone size: few; CDR3 length: 17; J gene: TRBJ2-5; V gene: TRBV3-1/TRBV3-2; D gene: TRBD2; CDR3 protein: CASSPPWWTSGQETQYF; CDR3 DNA: TGTGCCAGCAGCCCCCCGTGGTGGACTAGCGGCCAAGAGACCCAGTACTTC